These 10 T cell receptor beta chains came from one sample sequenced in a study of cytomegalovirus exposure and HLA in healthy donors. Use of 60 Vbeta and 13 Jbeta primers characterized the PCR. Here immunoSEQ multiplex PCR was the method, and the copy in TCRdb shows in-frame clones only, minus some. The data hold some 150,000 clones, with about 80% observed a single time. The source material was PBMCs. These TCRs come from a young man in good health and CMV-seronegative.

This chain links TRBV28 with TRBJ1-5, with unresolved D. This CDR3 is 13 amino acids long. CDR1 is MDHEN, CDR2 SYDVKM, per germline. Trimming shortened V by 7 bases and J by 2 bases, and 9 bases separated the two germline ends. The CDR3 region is CASKSVGNQPQHF. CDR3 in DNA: TGTGCCAGCAAATCGGTCGGCAATCAGCCCCAGCATTTT.

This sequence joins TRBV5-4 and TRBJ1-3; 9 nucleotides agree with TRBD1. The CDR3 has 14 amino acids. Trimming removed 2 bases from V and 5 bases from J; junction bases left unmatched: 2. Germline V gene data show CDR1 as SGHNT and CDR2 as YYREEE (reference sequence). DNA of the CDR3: TGTGCCAGCAGCTTACAGGGGGCGCGAAACACCATATATTTT. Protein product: CASSLQGARNTIYF.

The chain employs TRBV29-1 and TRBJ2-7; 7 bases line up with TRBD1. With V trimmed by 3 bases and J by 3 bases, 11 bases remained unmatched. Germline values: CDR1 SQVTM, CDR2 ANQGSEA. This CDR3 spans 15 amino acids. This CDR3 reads CSVEAPGQQGYEQYF. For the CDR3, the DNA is TGCAGCGTTGAGGCTCCGGGACAGCAAGGCTACGAGCAGTACTTC.

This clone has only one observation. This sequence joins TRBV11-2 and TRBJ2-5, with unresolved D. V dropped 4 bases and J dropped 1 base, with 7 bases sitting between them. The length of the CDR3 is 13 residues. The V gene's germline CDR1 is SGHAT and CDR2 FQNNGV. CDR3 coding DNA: TGTGCCAGCAGCTCCACAACCCAAGAGACCCAGTACTTC. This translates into CASSSTTQETQYF.

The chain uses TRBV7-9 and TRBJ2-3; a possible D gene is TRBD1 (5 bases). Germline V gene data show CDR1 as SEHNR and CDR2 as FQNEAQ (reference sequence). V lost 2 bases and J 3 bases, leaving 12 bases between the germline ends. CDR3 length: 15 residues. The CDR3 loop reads CASSLRQGETDTQYF. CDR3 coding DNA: TGTGCCAGCAGCTTAAGGCAGGGCGAGACAGATACGCAGTATTTT. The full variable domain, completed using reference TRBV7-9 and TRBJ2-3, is DTGVSQNPRHKITKRGQNVTFRCDPISEHNRLYWYRQTLGQGPEFLTYFQNEAQLEKSRLLSDRFSAERPKGSFSTLEIQRTEQGDSAMYLCASSLRQGETDTQYFGPGTRLTVL.

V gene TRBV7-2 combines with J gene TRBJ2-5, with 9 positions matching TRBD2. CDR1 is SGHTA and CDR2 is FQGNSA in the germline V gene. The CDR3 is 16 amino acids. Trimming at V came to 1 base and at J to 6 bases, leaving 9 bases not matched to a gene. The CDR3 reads CASSLGGGAIGKTQYF. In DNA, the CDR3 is TGTGCCAGCAGCTTAGGCGGGGGGGCAATAGGAAAGACCCAGTACTTC.

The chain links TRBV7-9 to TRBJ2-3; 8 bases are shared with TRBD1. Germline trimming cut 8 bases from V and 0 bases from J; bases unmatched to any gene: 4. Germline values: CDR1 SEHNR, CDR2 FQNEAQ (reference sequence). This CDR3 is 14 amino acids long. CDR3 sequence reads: CASGRQGSTDTQYF. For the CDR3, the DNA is TGTGCCAGCGGACGACAGGGGAGCACAGATACGCAGTATTTT.

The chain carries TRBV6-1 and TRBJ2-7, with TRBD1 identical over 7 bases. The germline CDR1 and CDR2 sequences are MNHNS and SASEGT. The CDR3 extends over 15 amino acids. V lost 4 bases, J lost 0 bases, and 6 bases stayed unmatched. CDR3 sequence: CASSAQQGTSYEQYF. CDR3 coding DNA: TGTGCCAGCAGTGCGCAACAGGGGACCTCCTACGAGCAGTACTTC.

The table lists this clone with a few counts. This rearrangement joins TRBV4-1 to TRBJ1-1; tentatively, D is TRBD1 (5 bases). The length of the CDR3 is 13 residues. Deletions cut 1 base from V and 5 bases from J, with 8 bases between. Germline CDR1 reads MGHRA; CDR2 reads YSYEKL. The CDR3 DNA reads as TGCGCCAGCAGCCAAGCAGGGTGGACTGAAGCTTTCTTT. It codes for CASSQAGWTEAFF.

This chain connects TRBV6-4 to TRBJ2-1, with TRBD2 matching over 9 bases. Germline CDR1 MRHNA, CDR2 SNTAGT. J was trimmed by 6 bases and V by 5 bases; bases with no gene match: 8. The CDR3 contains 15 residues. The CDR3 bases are TGTGCCAGCAGTTCCCTAGCGGGAACGGTCAATGAGCAGTTCTTC. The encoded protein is CASSSLAGTVNEQFF.